The T cell receptor (beta chain) under discussion was sequenced for a study of post-analysis software for immune sequencing data. V was trimmed by 3 bases and J by 2 bases, leaving 13 bases between them. The germline V gene has CDR1 SGHRS and CDR2 YFSETQ. CDR3 length equals 15 residues. TCR beta libraries were prepared from cDNA with unique molecular identifiers. Each CDR3 protein is one row after TCRdb ran MiXCR on the PCR reads. The sample has about 430,000 distinct CDR3 sequences, 35% to 45% seen once. General study results and limits: Among multiple sclerosis patients, normalized Chao1 diversity was significantly below that of controls. When patients were compared with controls, a handful of TRBV segments were more frequent, TRBV5-6, TRBV5-1 and TRBV20-1 among them.

On this clonotype: Its matching antigen is unknown.

This TCR came from a girl aged 2-10 years with multiple sclerosis. The specimen sequenced was blood. V is TRBV5-1 and J is TRBJ2-3; D may be TRBD2 (6 bases). CDR3 sequence reads: CASSSYGGVTDTQYF. The CDR3 region has the DNA TGCGCCAGCAGCTCTTACGGGGGAGTCACAGATACGCAGTATTTT.